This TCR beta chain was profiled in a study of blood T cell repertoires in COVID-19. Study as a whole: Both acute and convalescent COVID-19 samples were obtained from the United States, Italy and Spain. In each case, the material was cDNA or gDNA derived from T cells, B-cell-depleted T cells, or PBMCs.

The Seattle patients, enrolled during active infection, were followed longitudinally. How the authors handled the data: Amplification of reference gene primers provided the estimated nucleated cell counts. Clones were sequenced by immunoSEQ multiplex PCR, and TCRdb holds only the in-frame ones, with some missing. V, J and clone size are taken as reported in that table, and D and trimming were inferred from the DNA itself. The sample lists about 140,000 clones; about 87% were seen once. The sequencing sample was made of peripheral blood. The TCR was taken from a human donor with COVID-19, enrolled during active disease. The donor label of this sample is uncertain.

CDR3 sequence (DNA): TGTGCCACCAAAGGGGGGGCGCTGGACACCGGGGAGCTGTTTTTT. It encodes CATKGGALDTGELFF. The chain recombines TRBV19 with TRBJ2-2, with a weak D call TRBD2 (7 bases). The V gene lost 10 bases and the J gene lost 3 bases, with 18 bases spanning the gap. Germline loops: CDR1 LNHDA, CDR2 SQIVND (reference sequence). CDR3 length: 15 residues. The complete variable domain, with remaining parts taken from reference TRBV19 and TRBJ2-2, reads DGGITQSPKYLFRKEGQNVTLSCEQNLNHDAMYWYRQDPGQGLRLIYYSQIVNDFQKGDIAEGYSVSREKKESFPLTVTSAQKNPTAFYLCATKGGALDTGELFFGEGSRLTVL.